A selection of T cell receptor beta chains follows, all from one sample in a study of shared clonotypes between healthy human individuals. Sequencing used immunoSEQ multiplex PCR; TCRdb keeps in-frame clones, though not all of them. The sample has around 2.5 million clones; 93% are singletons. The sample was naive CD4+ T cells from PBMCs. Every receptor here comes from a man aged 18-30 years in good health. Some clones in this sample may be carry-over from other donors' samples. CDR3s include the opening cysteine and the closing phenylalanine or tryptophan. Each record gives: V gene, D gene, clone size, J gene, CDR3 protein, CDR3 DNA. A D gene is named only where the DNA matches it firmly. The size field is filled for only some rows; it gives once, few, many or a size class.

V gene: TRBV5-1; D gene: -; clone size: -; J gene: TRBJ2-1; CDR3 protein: CASSFEDHAGYNEQFF; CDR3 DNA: TGCGCCAGCAGCTTCGAGGACCACGCGGGCTACAATGAGCAGTTCTTC
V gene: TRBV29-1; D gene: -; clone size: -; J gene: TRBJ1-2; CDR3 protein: CSVEKVVGTGYTF; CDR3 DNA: TGCAGCGTTGAGAAGGTTGTAGGGACCGGCTACACCTTC
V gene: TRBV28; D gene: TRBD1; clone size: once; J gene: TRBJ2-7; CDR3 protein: CASSSPGTASYEQYF; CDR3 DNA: TGTGCCAGCAGTTCCCCCGGGACAGCAAGCTACGAGCAGTACTTC
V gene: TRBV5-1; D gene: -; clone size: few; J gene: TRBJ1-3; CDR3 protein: CASSILGDSGNTIYF; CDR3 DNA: TGCGCCAGCAGCATACTGGGGGACTCTGGAAACACCATATATTTT
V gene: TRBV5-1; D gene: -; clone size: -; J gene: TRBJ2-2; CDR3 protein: CATAVSGTSNTGELFF; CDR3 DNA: TGCGCCACAGCTGTGTCCGGGACCTCGAACACCGGGGAGCTGTTTTTT
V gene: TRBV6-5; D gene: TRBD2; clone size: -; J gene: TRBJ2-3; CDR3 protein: CASRGSGGRVDTQYF; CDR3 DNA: TGTGCCAGCAGAGGTTCTGGCGGGAGAGTAGATACGCAGTATTTT
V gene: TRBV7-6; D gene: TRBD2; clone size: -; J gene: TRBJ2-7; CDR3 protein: CASSPPGLGRYEQYF; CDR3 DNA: TGTGCCAGCAGCCCACCGGGACTAGGTCGTTATGAGCAGTACTTC
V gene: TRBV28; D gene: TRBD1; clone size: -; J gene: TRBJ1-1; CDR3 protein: CASSLSPDRGTEAFF; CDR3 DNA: TGTGCCAGCAGTTTATCTCCGGACAGGGGCACTGAAGCTTTCTTT
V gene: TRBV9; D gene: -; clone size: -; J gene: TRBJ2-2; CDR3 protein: CASSVGIDRSYTGELFF; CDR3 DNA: TGTGCCAGCAGCGTTGGTATCGACAGAAGCTATACCGGGGAGCTGTTTTTT
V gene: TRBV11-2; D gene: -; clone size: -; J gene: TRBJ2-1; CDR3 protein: CASSLWTGPNEQFF; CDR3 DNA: TGTGCCAGCAGCTTATGGACGGGACCCAATGAGCAGTTCTTC
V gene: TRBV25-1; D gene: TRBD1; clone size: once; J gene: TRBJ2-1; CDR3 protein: CASTSTGANEQFF; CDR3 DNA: TGTGCCAGCACCTCGACAGGGGCCAATGAGCAGTTCTTC